A selection of T cell receptor beta chains follows, all from one sample in a study of T cell repertoires in cytomegalovirus infection. TCRdb independently ran MiXCR on the reads; one entry per CDR3 protein. The sample includes about 52,000 distinct CDR3 sequences, around 18% of them seen just once. Their antigens remain unidentified. Sequences were derived from CD8+ T cells from cultured PBMCs, sampled from culture after CMV antigen stimulation. These receptors were collected from a human donor in good health (CMV status not recorded). Some clones in this sample may be carry-over from other donors' samples. Each CDR3 is given with its conserved first and last residue. D genes are given only for firm matches. Clone sizes are given selectively: once, few, many, or a class where the clone is expanded.

j_call d_call clone_size v_call cdr3_aa cdr3_nt
TRBJ2-2 TRBD2 few TRBV15 CATRTLAGGPTGELFF TGTGCCACCAGAACACTAGCGGGGGGGCCCACCGGGGAGCTGTTTTTT
TRBJ2-5 TRBD1 . TRBV5-1 CASSSLASGTGGRETQYF TGCGCCAGCAGCTCCCTCGCCTCCGGGACAGGGGGCCGAGAGACCCAGTACTTC
TRBJ1-1 TRBD1 few TRBV10-3 CAIIEIGTGVPEAFF TGTGCCATCATTGAAATCGGGACAGGGGTGCCTGAAGCTTTCTTT
TRBJ1-2 TRBD1 . TRBV11-2 CASSIRQGDLYGYTF TGTGCCAGCAGCATTCGACAGGGAGACCTCTATGGCTACACCTTC
TRBJ1-2 TRBD1 few TRBV4-3 CASSPTGGSYGYTF TGCGCCAGCAGCCCTACAGGGGGCAGCTATGGCTACACCTTC
TRBJ2-7 TRBD1 . TRBV7-2 CATGQGVGEQYF TGTGCGACGGGTCAGGGGGTCGGGGAGCAGTACTTC
TRBJ2-5 TRBD2 many TRBV20-1 CSAESTSGVRETQYF TGCAGTGCCGAATCGACTAGCGGGGTGCGAGAGACCCAGTACTTC
TRBJ1-6 TRBD1 . TRBV27 CASSSSGGYNSPLHF TGTGCCAGCAGTTCATCAGGGGGGTATAATTCACCCCTCCACTTT
TRBJ2-3 . . TRBV5-1 CASSLAPGLTDTQYF TGCGCCAGCAGCTTGGCGCCAGGGTTGACAGATACGCAGTATTTT
TRBJ1-2 . many TRBV6-6 CASTPSQGPDYGYTF TGTGCCAGCACCCCATCCCAGGGACCTGACTATGGCTACACCTTC
TRBJ2-1 . . TRBV7-9 CEGGSYNEQFF TGTGAAGGGGGGTCCTACAATGAGCAGTTCTTC
TRBJ2-3 . few TRBV7-2 CASSSTYYDTQYF TGTGCCAGCAGCTCGACATACTACGATACGCAGTATTTT
TRBJ1-2 . few TRBV7-2 CASSFDYGYTF TGTGCCAGCAGCTTTGACTATGGCTACACCTTC
TRBJ2-1 . many TRBV7-8 CASSLGHSSYNEQFF TGTGCCAGCAGCTTAGGTCACAGCTCCTACAATGAGCAGTTCTTC
TRBJ2-7 TRBD1 . TRBV6-2/TRBV6-3 CASSPPTGTVEQYF TGTGCCAGCAGTCCTCCGACAGGGACGGTTGAGCAGTACTTC
TRBJ2-5 . . TRBV2 CASSIGRGLETQYF TGTGCCAGCAGTATCGGCAGAGGTCTGGAGACCCAGTACTTC
TRBJ1-6 TRBD1 few TRBV6-2/TRBV6-3 CASRRSTGENSPLHF TGTGCCAGCAGACGGTCCACAGGGGAAAATTCACCCCTCCACTTT